The clone carrying this TCR beta chain qualifies as medium-sized. The target antigen is unknown. The source of the sample is a study of T and B cells in COVID-19 patients. Whole-study findings and limits: At recovery TRB diversity and richness exceeded healthy donors, after highly clonal active COVID-19 repertoires. Patients with COVID-19 reportedly showed strongly skewed T cell receptor beta variable and joining gene usage.

This CDR3 is 13 amino acids long. Looked up from germline, CDR1 is LNHDA and CDR2 is SQIVND (reference sequence). The V end lost 9 bases, the J end lost 4 bases, and 13 bases lay between the germline ends. Each TRB amplification used roughly 230-550 ng of genomic DNA from blood. BIOMED2 TRB-A/B primer pools were used in multiplex TRB PCR. TCRdb recomputed calls from the multiplex PCR reads with MiXCR, one row per CDR3 protein. The sample has 15,000 or so distinct CDR3 sequences, about 30% seen once. The sequenced sample was blood. The chain has TRBV19 and TRBJ1-3; no clear D gene. This TCR derives from a human donor who had recovered from COVID-19. CDR3 nucleotide sequence: TGTGCCAGCACCTACTACGGCGGAAACACCATATATTTT. The encoded protein is CASTYYGGNTIYF.